This is a list of T cell receptor beta chains from one sample in a study of OX40 agonist ivuxolimab in advanced cancers. Clones were sequenced by immunoSEQ multiplex PCR, and TCRdb holds only the in-frame ones, with some missing. The table shows some 150,000 clones, with just over 90% occurring only once. The sequencing used CD4+ or CD8+ T cells sorted from blood, collected in a trial of the OX40 agonist ivuxolimab. The receptors originated from an adult with an advanced solid tumor such as melanoma, head and neck, liver or kidney cancer. The CDR3 runs from the conserved cysteine through the conserved F or W. Each record gives: D gene, J gene, V gene, clone size, CDR3 DNA, CDR3 protein. D genes are given only for firm matches. The listing skips clone size in some rows; elsewhere it reads once, few, many or a size class.

TRBD1	TRBJ2-7	TRBV9	-	TGTGCCAGCAGCGTAGAAGGTTCCGGGACAGGATACTACGAGCAGTACTTC	CASSVEGSGTGYYEQYF
-	TRBJ2-3	TRBV15	-	TGTGCCACCAGCAGAGATCGGGGCTCGGGAAATACGCAGTATTTT	CATSRDRGSGNTQYF
-	TRBJ2-5	TRBV5-1	-	TGCGCCAGCAGCTTGCCGAGCGGGTCTTTCCAAGAGACCCAGTACTTC	CASSLPSGSFQETQYF
-	TRBJ2-1	TRBV6-1	few	TGTGCCAGCAGTGAAGCGGGGTTATCCTACAATGAGCAGTTCTTC	CASSEAGLSYNEQFF
TRBD1	TRBJ1-4	TRBV19	once	TGTGCCAGTAGGGACAGGGGGCTTGGTGAAAAACTGTTTTTT	CASRDRGLGEKLFF
-	TRBJ2-5	TRBV25-1	-	TGTGCCAGCAGTTTTAACTCCCAAGAGACCCAGTACTTC	CASSFNSQETQYF
-	TRBJ2-7	TRBV5-1	-	TGCGCCAGCAGCTTGGGGTCCAGCGGGCTTTACGAGCAGTACTTC	CASSLGSSGLYEQYF
TRBD2	TRBJ2-5	TRBV7-2	-	TGTGCCAGCACCCTTAGGGAGGGAGAGACCCAGTACTTC	CASTLREGETQYF
TRBD2	TRBJ2-1	TRBV18	-	TGTGCCAGCTCACCGGGGACTAGCGGGAGGGCCCACAATGAGCAGTTCTTC	CASSPGTSGRAHNEQFF
-	TRBJ2-1	TRBV10-3	-	TGTGCCATTGGTATGGGGGCCCCTGAGCAGTTCTTC	CAIGMGAPEQFF
-	TRBJ1-5	TRBV6-6	-	TGTGCCAGCAGTGGACCCGACAGCCTCAATCAGCCCCAGCATTTT	CASSGPDSLNQPQHF
-	TRBJ1-6	TRBV7-9	-	TGTGCCAGCAGCGGGCCGGGACAACAGTCACCCCTCCACTTT	CASSGPGQQSPLHF
-	TRBJ2-7	TRBV6-6	-	TGTGCCAGCTGGGGGGACGTCTACGAGCAGTACTTC	CASWGDVYEQYF
-	TRBJ1-5	TRBV6-4	-	TGTGCCAGCAGTGACCCCAACCGTCAGCCCCAGCATTTT	CASSDPNRQPQHF
TRBD2	TRBJ2-7	TRBV7-9	-	TGTGCCAGCAGCGTCGGTAGCGGGATCACCTACGAGCAGTACTTC	CASSVGSGITYEQYF
-	TRBJ2-7	TRBV6-1	once	TGTGCCAGCAGTGAAGGGAGAGCGAATGCCTACGAGCAGTACTTC	CASSEGRANAYEQYF
-	TRBJ2-2	TRBV9	-	TGTGCCAGCAGCAAGTTAGACAGTTACACCGGGGAGCTGTTTTTT	CASSKLDSYTGELFF
-	TRBJ2-2	TRBV4-3	-	TGCGCCAGCAGCCAAGATAGATCTGCCGGGGAGCTGTTTTTT	CASSQDRSAGELFF
-	TRBJ2-7	TRBV20-1	-	TGCAGTGCTGGGGACTACGAGCAGTACTTC	CSAGDYEQYF
-	TRBJ2-1	TRBV7-9	-	TGTGCCAGCAGCTTCCTAGGGGTCAATGAGCAGTTCTTC	CASSFLGVNEQFF
-	TRBJ1-1	TRBV5-4	-	TGTGCCAGCAGCTTGGAACGGCCGAACACTGAAGCTTTCTTT	CASSLERPNTEAFF
-	TRBJ1-4	TRBV10-3	-	TGTGCCTCCTCTTCAGATCTAACTAATGAAAAACTGTTTTTT	CASSSDLTNEKLFF
-	TRBJ2-2	TRBV10-2	-	TGCGCCAGCAGTGAGAGGGACCCCCCGACCGCCGGGGAGCTGTTTTTT	CASSERDPPTAGELFF
-	TRBJ1-5	TRBV6-6	few	TGTGCCAGTGTAGAGGGTGCTCAGCCCCAGCATTTT	CASVEGAQPQHF
-	TRBJ1-2	TRBV18	-	TGTGCCAGCTCATCGGACGAGTACCTTAACTATGGCTACACCTTC	CASSSDEYLNYGYTF
TRBD1	TRBJ1-4	TRBV28	-	TGTGCCAGCAGTCGGACAGGGGGGGCAACTAATGAAAAACTGTTTTTT	CASSRTGGATNEKLFF
-	TRBJ2-5	TRBV2	-	TGTGCCAGCAGTGAGCAGGCAGGGCCGTGGGGGGAGACCCAGTACTTC	CASSEQAGPWGETQYF
-	TRBJ1-1	TRBV27	-	TGTGCCAGCAGTTTAAACCTGAACACTGAAGCTTTCTTT	CASSLNLNTEAFF
TRBD1	TRBJ2-1	TRBV11-3	-	TGTGCCAGCAGCTCGCCGGGACAGCACGAGCAGTTCTTC	CASSSPGQHEQFF
-	TRBJ1-2	TRBV28	-	TGTGCCAGCAGTTTGTCAGGAACTAACTATGGCTACACCTTC	CASSLSGTNYGYTF